This T cell receptor beta chain was identified in a study of blood T cell repertoires in COVID-19. The V end lost 6 bases, the J end lost 1 base, and 9 bases lay between the germline ends. This CDR3 has 14 amino acids. Germline-derived CDR1 and CDR2 are MNHEY and SMNVEV (reference sequence). How the authors handled the data: Quantification of nucleated cells was approximated via reference gene primer amplification. The data were produced by immunoSEQ multiplex PCR, yet TCRdb's version contains in-frame clones alone and is incomplete. That table is the source of V, J and clone size, and D and trimming were worked out from the DNA. The sample lists 150,000 to 200,000 clones, 70% to 80% occurring once. This clone was recorded many times.

This TCR derives from a woman aged 40 to 50 with COVID-19, enrolled during active disease. V usage is TRBV27 and J usage is TRBJ2-2; weak D call: TRBD2 (5 bases). Material: peripheral blood. The CDR3 coding sequence is TGTGCCAGCAGATTGGGGAGGAACACCGGGGAGCTGTTTTTT. It is translated as CASRLGRNTGELFF.